This T cell receptor (beta chain) emerged from a study of shared clonotypes between healthy human individuals (dated by TCRdb to the early 2020s). In terms of the full investigation: A few men and two women, aged 18 to 49 years, made up the cohort. Per donor, three plates each were used for CD4 naive and CD4 memory, two for CD8 naive, and one for CD8 memory. The study deeply sequenced blood TCR repertoires of about 5 healthy adults to estimate repertoire size and the extent of clonotype sharing between individuals. Libraries were prepared and TCR repertoires were sequenced by different laboratories using diverse techniques, in order to increase sequencing depth and limit assay-specific biases. Per donor, leukapheresis produced somewhere between about 0.9 and 10 billion PBMCs.

TCR CDR3 regions were amplified from genomic DNA by multiplex PCR using the deep immunoSEQ assay. Extracted genomic DNA from each cell subset was spread evenly across all wells of several immunoSEQ 96-well plates, with each plate serving as a replicate. Each replicate PCR for sorted subsets received 150 to 250 ng genomic DNA, equal to roughly 33,000 T cell genomes. Purified libraries were measured with a Qubit 3.0 fluorometer, size-checked on a Bioanalyzer 2100, and measured again with the KAPA Library Quantification kit. Every immunoSEQ 96-well plate was sequenced on a dedicated single-read 150-cycle Illumina NextSeq 550 flow cell. The study's processing was this. Because only junctional sequences without quality scores were contained in the immunoSEQ output, filtering matching that applied to full-length reads could not be performed. To assign V/J genes and CDR3, sequences were annotated using PyIR, a Python wrapper for IgBLAST v1.9, with IMGT germline references. Reads with weak V/J assignments (E-value above 1e-6), missing CDR3, stop codons, out-of-frame junctions, or ambiguous translated residues were removed. V3J clonotypes were defined as sequences sharing an identical inferred V gene, J gene, and CDR3 amino acid sequence. Percentage overlap between repertoires was calculated by dividing the number of shared unique clonotypes by the size of the smaller repertoire. Richness of each repertoire was evaluated using RTK rarefaction, the Chao1 estimator, and Recon v2.1 estimates of unobserved clonotypes. For all TCRbeta clonotypes obtained by the gDNA method from several donors, generation probabilities were computed with OLGA. TCRdb took over this immuneACCESS table, retaining in-frame rearrangements with V and J assigned. Such tables are incomplete; in checked studies, under half of the missing clones stem from an unresolved V gene, and the remainder is unexplained. V, J and clone size reflect that table, while D and trimming were determined from the DNA. The sample has 2 million to 3 million clones on record, more than 85% of them singletons. Of the sample, around 0.4% is held by the ten largest clones.

The CDR1 and CDR2 encoded by the germline V gene (reference sequence) are GTSNPN and SVGIG. At the junction V is shortened by 4 bases and J by 1 base, with 17 bases in between. Including cysteine and phenylalanine, the CDR3 has 15 amino acids. The read is trimmed to its CDR3 DNA, 45 bases read in frame from base 1. The donors were healthy, HIV-negative adults who had no recently reported acute infections or vaccinations. All donors were Caucasian adults living in Nashville, Tennessee, USA. Magnetic negative selection was used to enrich CD4+ T cells, after which naive cells were positively selected on CD45RA and the negative fraction became the memory subset. After blood collection by leukapheresis, PBMCs were isolated using Ficoll-Histopaque density gradient centrifugation and then cryopreserved in the vapor phase of liquid nitrogen. Analytical flow cytometry was used to check the purity and quantity of each magnetically sorted T cell population. Genomic DNA was isolated from every sorted fraction and measured by UV absorbance on a Nanodrop 2000c.

Points on this clone: Its antigen remains unidentified. Qualities for individual bases were not recorded, and no much larger clone is one base off.

Broader findings and caveats from the paper: Incomplete sequencing was indicated by rarefaction of sorted-subset datasets, despite the large sequencing depth. Sampling was restricted to blood, and TCR repertoires in tissue are likely to differ from TCR repertoires in blood. Higher generation probabilities were observed for clonotypes shared by all four sorted-subset donors than for non-shared clonotypes. Because the study included a small number of donors, the genetic and exposure-history diversity represented was limited. Sharing across several donors was observed for roughly 5% of naive CD4, less than 4% of naive CD8, roughly 2.3% of memory CD4, and roughly 0.4% of memory CD8 clonotypes. Larger estimated clonotype richness was generally found for naive subsets than for memory subsets. Pairwise subsampling indicated that sequencing depth was expected to affect the degree of clonotype sharing among donors.

The chain joins TRBV30 to TRBJ2-7; TRBD2 might be the D gene, on 7 matching bases. The source material was naive CD4+ T cells from PBMCs. Reading the label with the study, this specimen's cell subset or site is: CD45RA+ positively selected. The receptor was isolated from a young man in good health. Some clones in this sample may be carry-over from other donors' samples. This receptor carries the CDR3 CAWNIAGALSYEQYF. The nucleotides read TGTGCCTGGAATATCGCGGGGGCCCTATCCTACGAGCAGTACTTC.